The present T cell receptor beta chain was sequenced within a study of T cells in Graves' hyperthyroidism and ophthalmopathy. Trimming removed 6 bases from V and 3 bases from J; junction bases left unmatched: 10. Germline lookup yields CDR1 MNHNS and CDR2 SASEGT. The length of the CDR3 is 16 residues. Amplification yielded TCR beta CDR3 regions, with RNA transcripts as the source. First-round RT-PCR of the TCR CDR3 relied on the HTBI primer set. TCRdb ran MiXCR on the multiplex PCR reads and lists one entry per CDR3 protein. Found here are some 350,000 distinct CDR3 sequences, 20% to 30% of them singletons; the top ten hold roughly 70%. This clonotype occurred many times.

The sequence came from a man aged 45 to 65 with Graves' hyperthyroidism. Sequencing used blood. The rearrangement joins TRBV6-1 to TRBJ2-1; TRBD2 agrees at 8 bases. The CDR3 loop reads CASRETRTSFYNEQFF. The CDR3 region has the DNA TGTGCCAGCAGGGAGACTCGGACTAGCTTCTACAATGAGCAGTTCTTC.